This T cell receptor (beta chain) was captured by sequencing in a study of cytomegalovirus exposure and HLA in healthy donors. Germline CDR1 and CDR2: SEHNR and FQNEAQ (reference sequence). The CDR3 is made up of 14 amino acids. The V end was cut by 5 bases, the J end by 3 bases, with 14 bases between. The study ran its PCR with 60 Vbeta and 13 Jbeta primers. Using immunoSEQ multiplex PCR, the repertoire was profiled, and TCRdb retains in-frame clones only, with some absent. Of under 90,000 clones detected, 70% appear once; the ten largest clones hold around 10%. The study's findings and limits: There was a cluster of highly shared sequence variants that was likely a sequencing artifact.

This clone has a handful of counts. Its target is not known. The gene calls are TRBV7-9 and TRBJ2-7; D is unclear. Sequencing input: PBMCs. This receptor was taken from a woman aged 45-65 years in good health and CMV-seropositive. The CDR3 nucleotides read TGTGCCAGCAGCCCCCCCGGGTCCTTCTACGAGCAGTACTTC. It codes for CASSPPGSFYEQYF.